This T cell receptor beta chain was captured by sequencing in a study of cytomegalovirus exposure and HLA in healthy donors. PCR used 60 Vbeta primers and 13 Jbeta primers. Sequenced by immunoSEQ multiplex PCR; TCRdb stores in-frame clones only, minus some. The table records 100,000 or so clones, more than 65% of them present only once. The CDR3 has 15 amino acids. V lost 5 bases and J lost 5; bases outside the gene matches: 6. Germline V gene lookup returns CDR1 MGHDK and CDR2 SYGVNS. Sequencing input: PBMCs. This TCR derives from a woman between 45 and 60 years old in good health and CMV-seropositive. The rearrangement joins TRBV25-1 to TRBJ1-6; 7 bases are a match to TRBD1. As DNA, the CDR3 is TGTGCCAGCAGTATGACAGGGCCTAATAATTCACCCCTCCACTTT. This sequence encodes CASSMTGPNNSPLHF.